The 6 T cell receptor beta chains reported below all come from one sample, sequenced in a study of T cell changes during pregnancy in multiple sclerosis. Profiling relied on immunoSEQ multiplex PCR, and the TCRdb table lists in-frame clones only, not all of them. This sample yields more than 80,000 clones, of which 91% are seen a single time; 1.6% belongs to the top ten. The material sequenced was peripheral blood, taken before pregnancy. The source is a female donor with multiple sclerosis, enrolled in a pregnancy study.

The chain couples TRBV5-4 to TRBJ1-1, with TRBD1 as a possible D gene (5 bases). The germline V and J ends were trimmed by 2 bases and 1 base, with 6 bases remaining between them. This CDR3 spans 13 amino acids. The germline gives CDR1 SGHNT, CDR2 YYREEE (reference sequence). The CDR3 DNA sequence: TGTGCCAGCAGCTTTGACAGGAACACTGAAGCTTTCTTT. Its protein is CASSFDRNTEAFF.

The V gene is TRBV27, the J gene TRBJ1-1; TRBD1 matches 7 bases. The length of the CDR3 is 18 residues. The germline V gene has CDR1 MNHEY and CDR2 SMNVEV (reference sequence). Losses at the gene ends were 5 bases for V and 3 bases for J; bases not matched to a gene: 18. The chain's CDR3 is CASSGEDRRKIGDTEAFF. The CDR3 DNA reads TGTGCCAGCAGTGGTGAGGACAGGCGAAAAATCGGGGACACTGAAGCTTTCTTT.

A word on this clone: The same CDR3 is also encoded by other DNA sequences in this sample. The CDR3 coding sequence is TGTGCCAGCAGCTTGTCCCCCGGGACAGACTCCTACGAGCAGTACTTC. As protein: CASSLSPGTDSYEQYF. The V and J genes are TRBV7-6 and TRBJ2-7; TRBD1 aligns across 7 bases. Per the germline V gene, CDR1 is SGHVS and CDR2 is FNYEAQ. The CDR3 is made up of 16 amino acids. J gave up 0 bases and V 3 bases, and 8 bases lay outside the gene matches.

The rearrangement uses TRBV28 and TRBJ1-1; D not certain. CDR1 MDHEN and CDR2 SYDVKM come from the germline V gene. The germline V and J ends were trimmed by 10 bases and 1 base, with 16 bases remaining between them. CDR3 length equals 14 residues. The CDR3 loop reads CATRLRQANTEAFF. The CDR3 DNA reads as TGTGCCACCCGCCTCAGGCAGGCGAACACTGAAGCTTTCTTT.

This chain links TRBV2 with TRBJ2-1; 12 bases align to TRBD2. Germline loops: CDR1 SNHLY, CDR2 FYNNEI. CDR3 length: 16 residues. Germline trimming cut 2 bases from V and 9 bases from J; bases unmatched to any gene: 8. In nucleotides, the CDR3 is TGTGCCAGCAGTGAAAGACCGACTAGCGGGAGTTCTGAGCAGTTCTTC. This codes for CASSERPTSGSSEQFF. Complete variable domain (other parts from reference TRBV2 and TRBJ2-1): EPEVTQTPSHQVTQMGQEVILRCVPISNHLYFYWYRQILGQKVEFLVSFYNNEISEKSEIFDDQFSVERPDGSNFTLKIRSTKLEDSAMYFCASSERPTSGSSEQFFGPGTRLTVL.

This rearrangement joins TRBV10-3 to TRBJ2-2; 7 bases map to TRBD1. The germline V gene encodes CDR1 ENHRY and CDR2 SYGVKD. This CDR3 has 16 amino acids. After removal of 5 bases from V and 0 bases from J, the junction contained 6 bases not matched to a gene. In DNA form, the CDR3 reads TGTGCCATCAGTACTACAGGGGCTCCGAACACCGGGGAGCTGTTTTTT. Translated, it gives CAISTTGAPNTGELFF.